This T cell receptor (beta chain) came from a study of T cells in Graves' hyperthyroidism and ophthalmopathy. Study conclusions and caveats: Appearing also in blood were most of the thyroid clonotypes expanded above 0.001.

Clinical symptoms, serum thyroxine, TRAb, thyroid ultrasound and orbital computed tomography informed diagnoses. This clonotype was recorded at least ten times. Its antigen is not identified. It was RNA transcripts that yielded the amplified TCR beta CDR3 regions. The HTBI primer set drove a first-round RT-PCR of the TCR CDR3. TCRdb reprocessed the multiplex PCR reads via MiXCR and lists one record per CDR3 protein. The sample yields under 300,000 distinct CDR3 sequences, approximately 13% seen once. The V gene lost 4 bases and the J gene lost 7 bases, with 10 bases spanning the gap. Germline-derived CDR1 and CDR2 are SGHTA and FQGNSA. This CDR3 comprises 12 residues.

The sequencing sample was made of blood. The V gene is TRBV7-2, the J gene TRBJ1-2; D perhaps matches TRBD1 (5 bases). The receptor comes from a woman aged 40 to 50 with Graves' hyperthyroidism. CDR3 sequence reads: CASSSRVGGYTF. Here the CDR3 DNA reads TGTGCCAGCAGCTCCAGGGTGGGTGGCTACACCTTC.